A selection of T cell receptor beta chains follows, all from one sample in a study of shared clonotypes between healthy human individuals. The table came from immunoSEQ multiplex PCR; TCRdb's copy has only in-frame clones and leaves some out. In the table there are around 1 million clones, more than 75% of which are singletons. Sequenced sample: memory CD4+ T cells sorted from blood. Receptor source: a man aged 18-30 years in good health. Both conserved end residues are trimmed from each CDR3.

v_call	j_call	cdr3_aa
TRBV10-3	TRBJ1-2	AIRVTGIGGYT
TRBV5-1	TRBJ2-5	ASSLNLEGTGWETQY
TRBV7-2	TRBJ2-2	ASSRGQGNTGELF
TRBV5-1	TRBJ1-2	ASSLGQLTGRYGYT
TRBV14	TRBJ2-5	ASSQASLGGTQY
TRBV5-1	TRBJ2-7	ASSFRGDPLGEQY
TRBV11-2	TRBJ1-2	ASSLGVGLET
TRBV5-6	TRBJ2-3	ASSSAGTSVSDTQY
TRBV7-2	TRBJ1-6	ASSFYRDNSPLH
TRBV29-1	TRBJ2-2	SVDRPGGDTGELF
TRBV6-1	TRBJ1-5	ASSGQYNQPQH
TRBV11-2	TRBJ2-1	ASSLDQSGGEQF
TRBV6-1	TRBJ1-3	ASSEAMSPGNTIY
TRBV20-1	TRBJ2-7	SAQRSYEQY
TRBV18	TRBJ2-2	ASSPKGSRELF
TRBV5-1	TRBJ2-3	ASSLNPSGGATDTQY
TRBV6-1	TRBJ2-7	AAVGDRGFDEQY
TRBV7-2	TRBJ2-1	ASSLVRGEQF
TRBV19	TRBJ2-7	ASSIDLVSASNTYEQY
TRBV12-5	TRBJ2-1	ASGLGSGNIYNEQF
TRBV7-8	TRBJ2-3	ASSLPGAGGTDTQY
TRBV14	TRBJ1-4	ASSQGTNEKLF
TRBV6-6	TRBJ2-5	ASSPPGGGETQY
TRBV4-3	TRBJ2-6	ASSQWGQGTGANVLT
TRBV28	TRBJ1-2	ASTYSGQGANGYT
TRBV6-5	TRBJ2-7	ASTRAGSYEQY
TRBV7-8	TRBJ1-6	ASSFPQANSPLH
TRBV2	TRBJ1-6	ASATETYNSPLH
TRBV27	TRBJ1-2	ASSLRQGPYGYT
TRBV27	TRBJ1-4	ASGPISGHGYEKLF
TRBV7-6	TRBJ2-1	ASSLERQGSKQF
TRBV2	TRBJ2-2	ASSEMGRTGELF
TRBV5-5	TRBJ2-2	ASSAVGNTGELF
TRBV10-1	TRBJ1-1	ASSFGQGAVGAF
TRBV4-3	TRBJ1-6	ASSQVQGGNSPLH
TRBV4-3	TRBJ2-7	ASSQSSAGGYSYEQY
TRBV18	TRBJ1-3	ASSPGTVGNTIY
TRBV2	TRBJ2-7	ASSATSYEQY
TRBV21-1	TRBJ2-2	ASSKARVSTGELF
TRBV6-5	TRBJ1-2	ATRQTSNYGYT
TRBV6-5	TRBJ2-7	ASRAWAGGIYEQY
TRBV14	TRBJ1-1	ASSRELGLFGEAF
TRBV2	TRBJ1-2	ASSTGTFNYGYT
TRBV30	TRBJ2-7	AWSFGLSGLYEQY
TRBV29-1	TRBJ2-5	SVDAGGETQY
TRBV6-1	TRBJ1-5	ASTRDRFSNQPQH